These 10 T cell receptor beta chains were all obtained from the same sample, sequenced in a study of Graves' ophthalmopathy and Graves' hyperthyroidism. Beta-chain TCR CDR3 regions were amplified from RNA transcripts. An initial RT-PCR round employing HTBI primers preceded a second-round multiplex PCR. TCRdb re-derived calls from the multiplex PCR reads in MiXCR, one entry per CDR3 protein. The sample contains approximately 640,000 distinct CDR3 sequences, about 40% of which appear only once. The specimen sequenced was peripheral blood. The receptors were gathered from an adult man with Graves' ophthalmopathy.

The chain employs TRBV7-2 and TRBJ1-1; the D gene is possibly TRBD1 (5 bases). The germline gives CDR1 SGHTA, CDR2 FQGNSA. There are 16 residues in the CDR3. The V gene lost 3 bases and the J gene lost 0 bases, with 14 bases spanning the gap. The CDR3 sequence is CASSFNPTELNTEAFF. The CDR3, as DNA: TGTGCCAGCAGCTTCAACCCGACAGAACTGAACACTGAAGCTTTCTTT. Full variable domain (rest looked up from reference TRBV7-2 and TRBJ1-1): GAGVSQSPSNKVTEKGKDVELRCDPISGHTALYWYRQSLGQGLEFLIYFQGNSAPDKSGLPSDRFSAERTGGSVSTLTIQRTQQEDSAVYLCASSFNPTELNTEAFFGQGTRLTVV.

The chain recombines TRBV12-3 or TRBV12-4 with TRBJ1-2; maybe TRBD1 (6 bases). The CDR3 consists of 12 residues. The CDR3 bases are TGTGCTAGTGGTTTAACAGGGAACGGCTACACCTTC. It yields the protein CASGLTGNGYTF.

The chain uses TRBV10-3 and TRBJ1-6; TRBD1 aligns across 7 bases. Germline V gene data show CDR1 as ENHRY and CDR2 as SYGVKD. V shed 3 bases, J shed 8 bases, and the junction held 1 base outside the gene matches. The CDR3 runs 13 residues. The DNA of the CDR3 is TGTGCCATCAGTGAAGGGGGCCATTCACCCCTCCACTTT. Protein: CAISEGGHSPLHF.

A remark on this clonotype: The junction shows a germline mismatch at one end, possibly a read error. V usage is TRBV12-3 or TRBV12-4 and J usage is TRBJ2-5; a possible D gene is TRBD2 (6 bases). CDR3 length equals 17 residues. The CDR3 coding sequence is TGTGCCAGCAGTGCATACAAACTAGCTCCGACCGAAGAGACCCGGTACTTC. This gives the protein CASSAYKLAPTEETRYF.

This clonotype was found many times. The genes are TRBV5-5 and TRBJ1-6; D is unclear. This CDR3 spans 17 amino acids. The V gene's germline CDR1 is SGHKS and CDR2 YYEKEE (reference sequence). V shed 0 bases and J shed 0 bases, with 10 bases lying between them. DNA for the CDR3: TGTGCCAGCAGCTTGGACGCGATCAGCTCCTATAATTCACCCCTCCACTTT. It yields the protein CASSLDAISSYNSPLHF. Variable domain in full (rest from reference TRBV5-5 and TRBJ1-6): DAGVTQSPTHLIKTRGQQVTLRCSPISGHKSVSWYQQVLGQGPQFIFQYYEKEERGRGNFPDRFSARQFPNYSSELNVNALLLGDSALYLCASSLDAISSYNSPLHFGNGTRLTVT.

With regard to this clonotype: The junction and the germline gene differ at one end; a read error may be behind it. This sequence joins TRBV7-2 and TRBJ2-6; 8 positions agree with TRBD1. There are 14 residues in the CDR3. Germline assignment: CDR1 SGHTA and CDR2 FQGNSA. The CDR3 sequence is CASSLEWGQVSEAF. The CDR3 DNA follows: TGTGCCAGCAGCTTAGAATGGGGACAGGTGTCTGAAGCTTTC.

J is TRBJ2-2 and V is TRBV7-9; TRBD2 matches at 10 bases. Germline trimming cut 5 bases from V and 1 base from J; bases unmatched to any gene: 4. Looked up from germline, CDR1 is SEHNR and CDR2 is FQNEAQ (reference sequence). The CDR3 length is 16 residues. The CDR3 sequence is CASSARTSGNTGELFF. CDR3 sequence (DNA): TGTGCCAGCAGCGCCCGGACTAGCGGGAACACCGGGGAGCTGTTTTTT.

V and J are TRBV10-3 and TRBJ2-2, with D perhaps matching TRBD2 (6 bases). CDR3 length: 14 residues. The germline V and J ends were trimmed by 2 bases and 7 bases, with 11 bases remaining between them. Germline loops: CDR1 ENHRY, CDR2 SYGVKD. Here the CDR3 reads CAISEPKTSGELFF. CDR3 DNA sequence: TGTGCCATCAGTGAGCCAAAGACTAGCGGGGAGCTGTTTTTT.

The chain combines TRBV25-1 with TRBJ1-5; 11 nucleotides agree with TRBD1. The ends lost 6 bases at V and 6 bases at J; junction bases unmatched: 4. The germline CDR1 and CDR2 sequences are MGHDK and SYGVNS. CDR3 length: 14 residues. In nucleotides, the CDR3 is TGTGCCAGCAGAGGACAGGGGGCAAGTCAGCCCCAGCATTTT. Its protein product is CASRGQGASQPQHF.

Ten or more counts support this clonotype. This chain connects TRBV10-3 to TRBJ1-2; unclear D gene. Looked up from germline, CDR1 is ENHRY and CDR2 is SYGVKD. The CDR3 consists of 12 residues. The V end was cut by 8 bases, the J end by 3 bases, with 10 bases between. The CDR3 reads CAIFVTDYGYTF. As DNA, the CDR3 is TGTGCCATCTTCGTCACAGACTATGGCTACACCTTC.